This record covers a single TCR beta chain. Antigen unknown. The entry originates in a study of cytomegalovirus exposure and HLA in healthy donors. The study, taken as a whole, reports: What a later analysis showed was that several of the most significant clusters appeared linked to common viral pathogens. The only immune exposure information that was available was CMV serostatus.

Primers for the PCR totalled 60 Vbeta and 13 Jbeta. The assay was immunoSEQ multiplex PCR, and TCRdb's table has in-frame clones only and misses some. The sample yields some 190,000 clones, 85% seen once. Sequencing was done on a sample of PBMCs. The clonotype originates from a boy aged 2 to 9 in good health and CMV-seronegative.

CDR3 sequence (DNA): TGTGCCAGCCTCGGACAGCCTAACACTGAAGCTTTCTTT. It is translated as CASLGQPNTEAFF. The V call is TRBV11-3, the J call TRBJ1-1; D is possibly TRBD1 (6 bases). The germline V and J ends were trimmed by 8 bases and 2 bases, with 12 bases remaining between them. Looked up from germline, CDR1 is SGHNT and CDR2 is YENEEA. The CDR3 spans 13 residues.